The entry below describes one T cell receptor (beta chain). Its specificity is unknown. Assay: immunoSEQ multiplex PCR; the TCRdb copy retains only in-frame clones and omits some. Of around 99,000 clones listed, more than 85% are singletons. The sample belongs to a study of T cell responses to AZD1222 COVID-19 vaccine. Study-wide results and caveats: A mostly white British donor set with more females was recruited, and clonal diversity was possibly underestimated. After two AZD1222 doses, spike-specific TCR breadth and depth rose versus day 0. Samples come after the peak T cell response, not at day 14. Baseline serostatus was positive in only six AZD1222 recipients.

Germline V CDR1 and CDR2: MNHNY, SVGAGI (reference sequence). The V segment lost 6 bases and the J segment 2 bases; nucleotides outside the gene matches: 8. The CDR3 spans 15 residues. The TCR comes from an adult who received the AZD1222 COVID-19 vaccine. This material consisted of peripheral blood, taken 28 days after the second AZD1222 dose. The rearrangement uses TRBV6-6 and TRBJ2-5; 8 nucleotides align to TRBD2. CDR3 nucleotides: TGTGCCAGCAGACCCCAAGGGACTAGACAAGAGACCCAGTACTTC. It specifies CASRPQGTRQETQYF.